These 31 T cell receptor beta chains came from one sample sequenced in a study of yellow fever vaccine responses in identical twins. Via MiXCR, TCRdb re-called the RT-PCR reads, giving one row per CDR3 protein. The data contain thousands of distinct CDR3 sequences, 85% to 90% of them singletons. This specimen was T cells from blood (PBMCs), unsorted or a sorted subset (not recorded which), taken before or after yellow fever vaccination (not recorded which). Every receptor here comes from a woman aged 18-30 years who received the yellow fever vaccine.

The CDR3 reads CASSPGIAGGPDTQYF. The CDR3 DNA follows: TGTGCCAGCAGCCCGGGGATAGCGGGGGGGCCAGATACGCAGTATTTT. The chain recombines TRBV11-2 with TRBJ2-3; TRBD2 aligns across 11 bases. V lost 5 bases to trimming and J lost 4 bases; unmatched junction nucleotides: 8. CDR3 length: 16 residues. Germline CDR1 is SGHAT and CDR2 is FQNNGV.

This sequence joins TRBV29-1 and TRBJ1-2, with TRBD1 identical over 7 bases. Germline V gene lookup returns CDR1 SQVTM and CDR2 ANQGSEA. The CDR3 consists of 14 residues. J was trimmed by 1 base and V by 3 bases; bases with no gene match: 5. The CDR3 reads CSVDRTGDNYGYTF. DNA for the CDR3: TGCAGCGTTGATAGGACAGGAGATAACTATGGCTACACCTTC.

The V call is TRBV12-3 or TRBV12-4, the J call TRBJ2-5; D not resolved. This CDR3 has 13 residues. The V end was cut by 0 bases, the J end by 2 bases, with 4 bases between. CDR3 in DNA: TGTGCCAGCAGTTTAGCGAATCAAGAGACCCAGTACTTC. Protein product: CASSLANQETQYF.

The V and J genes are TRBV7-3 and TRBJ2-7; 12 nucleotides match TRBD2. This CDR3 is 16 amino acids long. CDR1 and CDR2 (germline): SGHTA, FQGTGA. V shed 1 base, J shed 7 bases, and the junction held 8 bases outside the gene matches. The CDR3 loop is CASSLRPSGGGREQYF. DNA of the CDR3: TGTGCCAGCAGCTTAAGACCTAGCGGGGGGGGTAGGGAGCAGTACTTC.

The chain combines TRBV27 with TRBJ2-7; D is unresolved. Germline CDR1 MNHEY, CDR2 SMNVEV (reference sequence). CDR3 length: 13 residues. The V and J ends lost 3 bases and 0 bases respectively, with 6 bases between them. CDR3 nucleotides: TGTGCCAGCAGTTTTTCGTCCTCCTACGAGCAGTACTTC. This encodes CASSFSSSYEQYF.

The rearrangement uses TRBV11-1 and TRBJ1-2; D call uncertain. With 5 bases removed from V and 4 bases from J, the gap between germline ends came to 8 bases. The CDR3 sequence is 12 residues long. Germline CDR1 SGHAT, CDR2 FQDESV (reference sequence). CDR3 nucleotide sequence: TGTGCCAGCAGCCCCGACGGCTATGGCTACACCTTC. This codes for CASSPDGYGYTF.

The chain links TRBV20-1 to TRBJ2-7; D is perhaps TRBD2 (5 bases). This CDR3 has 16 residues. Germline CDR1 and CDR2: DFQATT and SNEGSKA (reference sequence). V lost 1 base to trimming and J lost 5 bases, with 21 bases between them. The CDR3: CSARVRDGIGWDEQYF. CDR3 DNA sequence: TGCAGTGCTAGAGTACGCGACGGGATTGGTTGGGACGAGCAGTACTTC.

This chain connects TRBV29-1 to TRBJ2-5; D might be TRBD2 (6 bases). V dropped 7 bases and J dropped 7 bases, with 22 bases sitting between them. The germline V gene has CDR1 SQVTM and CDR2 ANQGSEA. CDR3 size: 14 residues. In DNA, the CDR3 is TGCAGCGCGAAACGTGAGGGTCTGGGGGGGACCCAGTACTTC. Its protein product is CSAKREGLGGTQYF.

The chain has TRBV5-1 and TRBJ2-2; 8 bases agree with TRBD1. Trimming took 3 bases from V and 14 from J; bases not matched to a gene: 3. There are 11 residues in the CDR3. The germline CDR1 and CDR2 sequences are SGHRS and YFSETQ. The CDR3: CASSYGQGLFF. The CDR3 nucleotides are TGCGCCAGCAGCTACGGACAGGGCCTGTTTTTT.

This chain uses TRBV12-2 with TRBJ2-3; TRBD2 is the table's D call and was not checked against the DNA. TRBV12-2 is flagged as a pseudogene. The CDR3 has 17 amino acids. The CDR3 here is CATRGCRGLAGADTQYF. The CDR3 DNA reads TGTGCAACCCGCGGATGCCGGGGACTAGCGGGGGCAGATACGCAGTATTTT.

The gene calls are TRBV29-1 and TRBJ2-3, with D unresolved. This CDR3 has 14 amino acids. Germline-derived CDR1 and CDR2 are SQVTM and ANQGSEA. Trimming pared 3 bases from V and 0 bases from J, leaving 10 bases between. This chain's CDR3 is CSVEGFLSTDTQYF. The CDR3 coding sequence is TGCAGCGTTGAGGGATTTTTGAGCACAGATACGCAGTATTTT.

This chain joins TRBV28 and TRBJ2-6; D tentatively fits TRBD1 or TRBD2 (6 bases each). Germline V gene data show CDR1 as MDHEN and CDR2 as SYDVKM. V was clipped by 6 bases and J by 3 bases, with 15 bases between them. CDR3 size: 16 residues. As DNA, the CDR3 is TGTGCCAGCAGCCAGGAGGGGGTGAGTGGGGCCAACGTCCTGACTTTC. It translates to CASSQEGVSGANVLTF.

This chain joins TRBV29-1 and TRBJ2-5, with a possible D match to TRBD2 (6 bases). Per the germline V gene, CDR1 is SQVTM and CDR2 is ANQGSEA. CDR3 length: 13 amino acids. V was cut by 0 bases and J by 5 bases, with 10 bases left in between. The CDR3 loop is CSVEEGGAETQYF. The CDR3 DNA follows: TGCAGCGTTGAAGAGGGGGGAGCCGAGACCCAGTACTTC.

The CDR3 protein is CASSLGASRSYEQYF. The CDR3 DNA reads TGTGCCAGCAGCTTAGGGGCTAGCCGGTCCTACGAGCAGTACTTC. The J gene is TRBJ2-7, the V gene TRBV11-2; a weak D match, TRBD2 (5 bases). The CDR3 is made up of 15 amino acids. The V end lost 1 base, the J end lost 1 base, and 11 bases lay between the germline ends. CDR1 and CDR2 from the germline V gene are SGHAT and FQNNGV.

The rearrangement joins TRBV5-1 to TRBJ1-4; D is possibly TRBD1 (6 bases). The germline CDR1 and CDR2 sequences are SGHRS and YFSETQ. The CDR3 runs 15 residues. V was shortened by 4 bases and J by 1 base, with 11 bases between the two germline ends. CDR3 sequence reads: CASSGKGGTNEKLFF. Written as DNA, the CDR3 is TGCGCCAGCAGCGGAAAGGGGGGAACTAATGAAAAACTGTTTTTT.

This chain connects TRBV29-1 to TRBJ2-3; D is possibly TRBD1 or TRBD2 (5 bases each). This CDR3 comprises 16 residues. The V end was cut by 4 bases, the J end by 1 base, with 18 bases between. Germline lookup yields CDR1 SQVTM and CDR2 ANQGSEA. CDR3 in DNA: TGCAGCGTTGTCCCCAGGGAGTCGCCCGGCACAGATACGCAGTATTTT. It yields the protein CSVVPRESPGTDTQYF.

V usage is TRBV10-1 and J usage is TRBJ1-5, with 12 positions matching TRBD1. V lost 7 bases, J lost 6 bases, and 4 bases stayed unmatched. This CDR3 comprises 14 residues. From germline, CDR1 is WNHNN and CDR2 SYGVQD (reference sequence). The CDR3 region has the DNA TGCGCCAGCACGGGACAGGGGGCGCCTCAGCCCCAGCATTTT. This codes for CASTGQGAPQPQHF.

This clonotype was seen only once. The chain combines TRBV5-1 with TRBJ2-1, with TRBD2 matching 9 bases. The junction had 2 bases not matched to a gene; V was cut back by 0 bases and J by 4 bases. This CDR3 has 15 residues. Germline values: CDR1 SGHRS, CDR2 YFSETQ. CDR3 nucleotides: TGCGCCAGCAGCTTGGGACTAGCGGCGTACAATGAGCAGTTCTTC. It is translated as CASSLGLAAYNEQFF.

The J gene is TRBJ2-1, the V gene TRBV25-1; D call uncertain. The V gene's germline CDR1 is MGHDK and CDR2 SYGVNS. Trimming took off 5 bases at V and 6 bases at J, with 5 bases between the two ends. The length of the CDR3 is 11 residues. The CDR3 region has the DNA TGTGCCAGCAGTCTCACCAATGAGCAGTTCTTC. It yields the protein CASSLTNEQFF. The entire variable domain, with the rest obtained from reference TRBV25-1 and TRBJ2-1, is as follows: EADIYQTPRYLVIGTGKKITLECSQTMGHDKMYWYQQDPGMELHLIHYSYGVNSTEKGDLSSESTVSRIRTEHFPLTLESARPSHTSQYLCASSLTNEQFFGPGTRLTVL.

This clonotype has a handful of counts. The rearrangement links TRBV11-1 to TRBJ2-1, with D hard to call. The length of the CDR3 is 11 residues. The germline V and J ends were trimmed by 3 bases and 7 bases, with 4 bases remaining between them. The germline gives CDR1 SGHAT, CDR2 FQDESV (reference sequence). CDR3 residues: CASSLGNEQFF. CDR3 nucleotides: TGTGCCAGCAGCTTGGGAAATGAGCAGTTCTTC.

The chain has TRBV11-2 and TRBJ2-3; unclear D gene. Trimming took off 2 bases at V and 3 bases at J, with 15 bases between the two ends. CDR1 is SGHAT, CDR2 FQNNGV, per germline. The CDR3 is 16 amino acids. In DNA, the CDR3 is TGTGCCAGCAGCTTATATCCCCATCTCGAAACAGATACGCAGTATTTT. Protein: CASSLYPHLETDTQYF. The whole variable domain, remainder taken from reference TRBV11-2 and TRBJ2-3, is EAGVAQSPRYKIIEKRQSVAFWCNPISGHATLYWYQQILGQGPKLLIQFQNNGVVDDSQLPKDRFSAERLKGVDSTLKIQPAKLEDSAVYLCASSLYPHLETDTQYFGPGTRLTVL.

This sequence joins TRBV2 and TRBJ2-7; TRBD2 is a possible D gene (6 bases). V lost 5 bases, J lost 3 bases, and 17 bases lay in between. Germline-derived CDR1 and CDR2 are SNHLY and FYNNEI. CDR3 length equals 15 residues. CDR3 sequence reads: CASSPPSGEGYEQYF. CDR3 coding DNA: TGTGCCAGCAGTCCCCCATCGGGAGAGGGCTACGAGCAGTACTTC.

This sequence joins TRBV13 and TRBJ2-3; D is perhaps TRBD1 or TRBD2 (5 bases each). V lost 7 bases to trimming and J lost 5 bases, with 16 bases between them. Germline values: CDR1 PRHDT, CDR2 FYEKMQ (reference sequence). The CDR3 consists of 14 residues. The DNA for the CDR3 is TGTGCCAGCATAGAGAATAAGGGGAGAGATACGCAGTATTTT. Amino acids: CASIENKGRDTQYF.

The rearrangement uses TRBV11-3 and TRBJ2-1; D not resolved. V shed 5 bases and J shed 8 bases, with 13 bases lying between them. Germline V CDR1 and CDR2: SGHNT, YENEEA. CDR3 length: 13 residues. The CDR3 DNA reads TGTGCCAGCAGCCCACCCGTGAGCGATGAGCAGTTCTTC. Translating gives CASSPPVSDEQFF.

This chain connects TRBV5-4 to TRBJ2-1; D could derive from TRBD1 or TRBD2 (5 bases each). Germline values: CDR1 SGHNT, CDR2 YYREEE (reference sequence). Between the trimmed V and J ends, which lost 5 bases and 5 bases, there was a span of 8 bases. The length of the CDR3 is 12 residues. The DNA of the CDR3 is TGTGCCAGCAGGGGGACCAACAATGAGCAGTTCTTC. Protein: CASRGTNNEQFF.

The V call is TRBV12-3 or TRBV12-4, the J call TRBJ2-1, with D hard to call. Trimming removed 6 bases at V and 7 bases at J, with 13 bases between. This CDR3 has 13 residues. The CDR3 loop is CASSQNRWNEQFF. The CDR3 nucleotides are TGTGCCAGCAGCCAAAATCGATGGAATGAGCAGTTCTTC.

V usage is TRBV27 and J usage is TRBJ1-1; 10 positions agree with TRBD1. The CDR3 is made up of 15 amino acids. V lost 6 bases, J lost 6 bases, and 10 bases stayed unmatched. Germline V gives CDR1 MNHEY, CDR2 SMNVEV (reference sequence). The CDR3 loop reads CASSSPGTGVPEAFF. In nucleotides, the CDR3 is TGTGCCAGCAGCTCCCCCGGGACAGGGGTGCCTGAAGCTTTCTTT.

The CDR3 nucleotides are TGTGCCAGCAGCTTCCCGCCGGACGGCTCCTACGAGCAGTACTTC. It yields the protein CASSFPPDGSYEQYF. The V gene is TRBV7-6, the J gene TRBJ2-7; D unclear. The CDR3 loop spans 15 amino acids. V was shortened by 3 bases and J by 0 bases, with 12 bases between the two germline ends. Germline CDR1 is SGHVS and CDR2 is FNYEAQ. The complete variable domain, with remaining parts taken from reference TRBV7-6 and TRBJ2-7, reads GAGVSQSPRYKVTKRGQDVALRCDPISGHVSLYWYRQALGQGPEFLTYFNYEAQQDKSGLPNDRFSAERPEGSISTLTIQRTEQRDSAMYRCASSFPPDGSYEQYFGPGTRLTVT.

CDR3 sequence reads: CASSLAGREFPYNEQFF. The CDR3 DNA follows: TGTGCCAGCAGCTTAGCGGGGCGGGAGTTTCCTTACAATGAGCAGTTCTTC. V and J are TRBV7-2 and TRBJ2-1, with 7 bases aligning to TRBD2. Germline V gene sequence: CDR1 SGHTA, CDR2 FQGNSA. This CDR3 spans 17 amino acids. J gave up 4 bases and V 0 bases, and 9 bases lay outside the gene matches. Looking up the rest from reference TRBV7-2 and TRBJ2-1 gives the full variable domain: GAGVSQSPSNKVTEKGKDVELRCDPISGHTALYWYRQSLGQGLEFLIYFQGNSAPDKSGLPSDRFSAERTGGSVSTLTIQRTQQEDSAVYLCASSLAGREFPYNEQFFGPGTRLTVL.

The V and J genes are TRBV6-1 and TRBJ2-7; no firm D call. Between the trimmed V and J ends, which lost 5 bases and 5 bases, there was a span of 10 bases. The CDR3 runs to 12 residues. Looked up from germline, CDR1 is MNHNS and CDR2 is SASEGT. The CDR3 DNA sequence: TGTGCCAGCAGTCCAGATCTTAACGAGCAGTACTTC. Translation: CASSPDLNEQYF.

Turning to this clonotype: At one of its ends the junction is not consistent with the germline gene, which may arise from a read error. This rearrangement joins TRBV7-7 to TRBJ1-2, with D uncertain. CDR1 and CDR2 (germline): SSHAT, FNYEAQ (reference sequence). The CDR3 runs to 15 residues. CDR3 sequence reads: CASSPTIDGRSGYTF. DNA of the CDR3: TGTGCTAGCAGCCCGACCATCGACGGGAGGTCAGGCTACACCTTC. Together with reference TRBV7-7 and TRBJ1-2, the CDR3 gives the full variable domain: GAGVSQSPRYKVTKRGQDVTLRCDPISSHATLYWYQQALGQGPEFLTYFNYEAQPDKSGLPSDRFSAERPEGSISTLTIQRTEQRDSAMYRCASSPTIDGRSGYTFGSGTRLTVV.